The present T cell receptor beta chain was sequenced within a study of long-term antiretroviral therapy in people with HIV. Study summary: The study's earliest collections predate the 2015 immediate-ART recommendation by about a decade.

This CDR3 comprises 16 residues. The germline V gene has CDR1 MDHEN and CDR2 SYDVKM. J was trimmed by 6 bases and V by 6 bases; bases with no gene match: 11. Whole-study findings and limits: Pre-ART-expanded clones dominated the repertoire at all time points.

Each donor provided at least one pre-ART PBMC sample and at least two post-ART PBMC samples. Survey level was the resolution at which the v3.0 immunoSEQ assay ran. The table came from immunoSEQ multiplex PCR; TCRdb's copy has only in-frame clones and leaves some out. The profile covers approximately 23,000 clones, with more than 85% appearing a single time and less than 6% taken by the ten largest. As to this clone: The antigen is undetermined.

The specimen was unsorted PBMCs, collected 2.7 years after starting antiretroviral therapy. V gene TRBV28 combines with J gene TRBJ1-4, with 9 bases lining up with TRBD1. This TCR derives from a middle-aged man with HIV. This CDR3 is CASSSIYRGRDEKLFF. The CDR3 nucleotides are TGTGCCAGCAGCTCCATTTACAGGGGGCGCGATGAAAAACTGTTTTTT. The full variable domain, rest sourced from reference TRBV28 and TRBJ1-4, is DVKVTQSSRYLVKRTGEKVFLECVQDMDHENMFWYRQDPGLGLRLIYFSYDVKMKEKGDIPEGYSVSREKKERFSLILESASTNQTSMYLCASSSIYRGRDEKLFFGSGTQLSVL.